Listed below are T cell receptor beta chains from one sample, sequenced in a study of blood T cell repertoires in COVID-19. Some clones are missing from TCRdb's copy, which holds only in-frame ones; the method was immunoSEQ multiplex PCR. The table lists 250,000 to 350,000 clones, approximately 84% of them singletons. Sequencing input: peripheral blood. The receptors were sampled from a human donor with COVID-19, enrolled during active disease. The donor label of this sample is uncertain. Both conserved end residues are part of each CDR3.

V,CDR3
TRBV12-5,CASGLILGPSGNEQFF
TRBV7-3,CASSYRDSPGNTIYF
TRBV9,CASSAKGGIQTQYF
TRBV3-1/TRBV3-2,CASSQGTSGKYEQYF
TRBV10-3,CAIRGQGASYGYTF
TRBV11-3,CASSLKGVRTGELFF
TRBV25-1,CASSGQWGGSGEQYF
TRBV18,CASSLGTGELAYGYTF
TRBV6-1,CASSDRDRAQETQYF
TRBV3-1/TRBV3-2,CASSQGRPYEQYF
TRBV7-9,CASSLIGGRNTEAFF
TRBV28,CASQGDWGRGAEAFF
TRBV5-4,CASSLIDLAGFNEQFF
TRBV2,CASSDRASSGNTIYF
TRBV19,CASSIRRTDSNQPQHF
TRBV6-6,CASRKNRERNTIYF
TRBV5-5,CASSPGDSAGNTIYF
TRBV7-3,CASSLNAGQGVQKYF
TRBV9,CASSASGSLVRDTQYF
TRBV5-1,CASSLVGTGKRRQLGEDQPQHF
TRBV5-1,CASSLTGSTDTQYF
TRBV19,CASSQGLAGTYEQYF
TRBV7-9,CASSKGGGPYNEQFF
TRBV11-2,CASSFGQQETQYF
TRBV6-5,CATLARANTGELFF
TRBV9,CASSFRTGTEAFF
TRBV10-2,CASSERTSASYEQYF
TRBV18,CASSPPDRSAYEQYF
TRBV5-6,CASSQPQGNTGELFF
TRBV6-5,CASSSLKGGPTEAFF
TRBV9,CASSVGGLAGRDTQYF
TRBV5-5,CASSRSGQTGNQPQHF
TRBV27,CASSSPGLAGAYNEQFF
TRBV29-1,CSVRLVPQGYEQYF
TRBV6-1,CASSELREPDTQYF
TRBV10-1,CASSADGAGFTDTQYF
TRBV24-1,CATSDADSSYEQYF
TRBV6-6,CASSGGEETQYF
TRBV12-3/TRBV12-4,CASTRSMNTEAFF
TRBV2,CASSLPRGETQYF
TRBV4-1,CASSQQNPSGTYEQYF
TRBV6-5,CASSSDRGSYNEQFF
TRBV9,CASSRGMSYNEQFF
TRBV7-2,CASSPTSGLLTEAFF
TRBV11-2,CASSLNRDSSYEQYF
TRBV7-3,CASRNQGNTEAFF
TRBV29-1,CSVEDLLAGAPDTQYF
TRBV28,CASSLGWGLLAGTLSYEQYF